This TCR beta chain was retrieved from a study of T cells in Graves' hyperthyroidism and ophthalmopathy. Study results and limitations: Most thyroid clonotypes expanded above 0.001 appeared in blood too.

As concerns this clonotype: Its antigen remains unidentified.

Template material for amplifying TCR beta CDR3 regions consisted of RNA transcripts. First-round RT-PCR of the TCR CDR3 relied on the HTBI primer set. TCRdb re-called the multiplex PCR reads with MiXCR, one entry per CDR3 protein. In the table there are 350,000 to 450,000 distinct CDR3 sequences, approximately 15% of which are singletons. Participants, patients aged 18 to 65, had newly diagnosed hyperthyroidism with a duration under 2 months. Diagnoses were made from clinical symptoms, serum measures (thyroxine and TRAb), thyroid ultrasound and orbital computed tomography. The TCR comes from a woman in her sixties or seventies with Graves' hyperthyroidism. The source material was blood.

The CDR3 DNA follows: TGCAGTGCTAGAGTCCAGTCGGGCACAGATACGCAGTATTTT. Its translation: CSARVQSGTDTQYF. V is TRBV20-1 and J is TRBJ2-3, with no clear D. Per the germline V gene, CDR1 is DFQATT and CDR2 is SNEGSKA (reference sequence). V lost 1 base and J 1 base, leaving 9 bases between the germline ends. CDR3 size: 14 residues.